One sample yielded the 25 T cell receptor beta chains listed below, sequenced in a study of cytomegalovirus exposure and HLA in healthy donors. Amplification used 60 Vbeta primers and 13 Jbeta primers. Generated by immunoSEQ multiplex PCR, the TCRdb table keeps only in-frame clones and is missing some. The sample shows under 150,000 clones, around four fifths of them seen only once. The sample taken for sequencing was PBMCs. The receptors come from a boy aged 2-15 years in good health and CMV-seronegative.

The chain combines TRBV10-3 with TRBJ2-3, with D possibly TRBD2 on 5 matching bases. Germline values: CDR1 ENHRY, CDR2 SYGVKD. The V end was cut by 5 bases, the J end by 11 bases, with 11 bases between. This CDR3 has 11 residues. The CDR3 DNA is TGTGCCATCAGTCCTGGAGAGGGGCAGTATTTT. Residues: CAISPGEGQYF.

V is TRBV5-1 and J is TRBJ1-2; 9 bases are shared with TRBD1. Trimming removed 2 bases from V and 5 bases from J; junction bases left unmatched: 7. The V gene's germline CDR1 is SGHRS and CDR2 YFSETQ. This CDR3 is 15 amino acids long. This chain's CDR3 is CASSFNRGQGYGYTF. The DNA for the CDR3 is TGCGCCAGCAGCTTTAACAGGGGGCAGGGTTATGGCTACACCTTC. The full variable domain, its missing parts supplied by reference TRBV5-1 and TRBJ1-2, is KAGVTQTPRYLIKTRGQQVTLSCSPISGHRSVSWYQQTPGQGLQFLFEYFSETQRNKGNFPGRFSGRQFSNSRSEMNVSTLELGDSALYLCASSFNRGQGYGYTFGSGTRLTVV.

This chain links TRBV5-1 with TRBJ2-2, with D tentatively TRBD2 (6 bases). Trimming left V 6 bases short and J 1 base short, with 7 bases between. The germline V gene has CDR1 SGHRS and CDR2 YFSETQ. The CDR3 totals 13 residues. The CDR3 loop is CASNSGNTGELFF. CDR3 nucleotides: TGCGCCAGCAATAGCGGGAACACCGGGGAGCTGTTTTTT.

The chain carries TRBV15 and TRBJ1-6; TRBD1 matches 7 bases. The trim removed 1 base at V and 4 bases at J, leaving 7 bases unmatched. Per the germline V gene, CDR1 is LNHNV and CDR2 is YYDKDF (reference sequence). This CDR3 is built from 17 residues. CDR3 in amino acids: CATSRVVGGLYNSPLHF. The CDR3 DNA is TGTGCCACCAGCAGAGTAGTAGGGGGCTTGTATAATTCACCCCTCCACTTT.

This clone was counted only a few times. CDR3 sequence: CASSRRGFIWPSGSEQYF. The CDR3 coding sequence is TGTGCCAGCAGCCGGAGGGGGTTTATTTGGCCTAGCGGGAGTGAGCAGTACTTC. The chain is built from TRBV5-4 and TRBJ2-7; 10 nucleotides agree with TRBD2. Germline CDR1 is SGHNT and CDR2 is YYREEE (reference sequence). J was trimmed by 7 bases and V by 4 bases; bases with no gene match: 20. CDR3 size: 18 residues.

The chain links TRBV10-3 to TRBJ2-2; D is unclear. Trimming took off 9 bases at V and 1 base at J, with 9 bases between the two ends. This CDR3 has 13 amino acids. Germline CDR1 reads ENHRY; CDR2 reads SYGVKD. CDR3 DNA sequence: TGTGCCATTGAGTACCTGAACACCGGGGAGCTGTTTTTT. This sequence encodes CAIEYLNTGELFF.

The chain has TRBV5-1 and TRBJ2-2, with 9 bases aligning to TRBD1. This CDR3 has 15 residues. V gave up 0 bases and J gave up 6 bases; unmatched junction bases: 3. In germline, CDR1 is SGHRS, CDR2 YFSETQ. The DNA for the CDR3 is TGCGCCAGCAGCTTGGGGGACAGGGACGCCGGGGAGCTGTTTTTT. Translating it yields CASSLGDRDAGELFF.

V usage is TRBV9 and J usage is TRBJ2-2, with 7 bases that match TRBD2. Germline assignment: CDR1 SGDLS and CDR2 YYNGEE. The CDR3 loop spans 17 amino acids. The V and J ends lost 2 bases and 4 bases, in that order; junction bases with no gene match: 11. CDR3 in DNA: TGTGCCAGCAGCGTGGGGTTGGACGGGGGGAGCACCGGGGAGCTGTTTTTT. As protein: CASSVGLDGGSTGELFF.

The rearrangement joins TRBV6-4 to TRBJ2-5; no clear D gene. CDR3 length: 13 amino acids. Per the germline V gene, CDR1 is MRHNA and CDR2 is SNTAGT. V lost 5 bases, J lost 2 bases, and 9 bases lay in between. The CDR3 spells CASSHTRQETQYF. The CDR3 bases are TGTGCCAGCAGTCACACACGTCAAGAGACCCAGTACTTC.

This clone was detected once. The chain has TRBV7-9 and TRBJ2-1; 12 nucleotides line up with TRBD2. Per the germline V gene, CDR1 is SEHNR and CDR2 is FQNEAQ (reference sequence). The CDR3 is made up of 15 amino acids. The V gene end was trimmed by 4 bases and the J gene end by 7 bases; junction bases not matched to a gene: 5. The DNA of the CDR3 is TGTGCCAGCAGCTACCGACTAGCGGGGGATAATGAGCAGTTCTTC. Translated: CASSYRLAGDNEQFF. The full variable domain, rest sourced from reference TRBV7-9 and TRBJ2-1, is DTGVSQNPRHKITKRGQNVTFRCDPISEHNRLYWYRQTLGQGPEFLTYFQNEAQLEKSRLLSDRFSAERPKGSFSTLEIQRTEQGDSAMYLCASSYRLAGDNEQFFGPGTRLTVL.

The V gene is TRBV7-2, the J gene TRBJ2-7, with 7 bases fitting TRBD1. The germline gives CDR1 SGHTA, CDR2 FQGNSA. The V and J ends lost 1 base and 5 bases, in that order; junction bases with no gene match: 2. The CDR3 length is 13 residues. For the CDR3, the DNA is TGTGCCAGCAGCTTAGAAGGGGGCCACGAGCAGTACTTC. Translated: CASSLEGGHEQYF. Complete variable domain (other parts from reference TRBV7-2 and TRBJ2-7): GAGVSQSPSNKVTEKGKDVELRCDPISGHTALYWYRQSLGQGLEFLIYFQGNSAPDKSGLPSDRFSAERTGGSVSTLTIQRTQQEDSAVYLCASSLEGGHEQYFGPGTRLTVT.

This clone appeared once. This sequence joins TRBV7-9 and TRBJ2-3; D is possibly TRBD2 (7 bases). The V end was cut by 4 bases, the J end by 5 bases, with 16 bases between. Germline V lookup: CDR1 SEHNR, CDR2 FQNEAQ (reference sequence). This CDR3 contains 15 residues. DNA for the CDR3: TGTGCCAGCAGCTCGGCTAGGGGGGGGATAGATACGCAGTATTTT. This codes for CASSSARGGIDTQYF.

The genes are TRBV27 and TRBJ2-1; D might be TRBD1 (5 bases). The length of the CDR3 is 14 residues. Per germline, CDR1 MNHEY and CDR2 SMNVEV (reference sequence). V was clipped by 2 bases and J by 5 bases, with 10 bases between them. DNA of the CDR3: TGTGCCAGCAGTTTAATAGGACAAAACAATGAGCAGTTCTTC. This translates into CASSLIGQNNEQFF.

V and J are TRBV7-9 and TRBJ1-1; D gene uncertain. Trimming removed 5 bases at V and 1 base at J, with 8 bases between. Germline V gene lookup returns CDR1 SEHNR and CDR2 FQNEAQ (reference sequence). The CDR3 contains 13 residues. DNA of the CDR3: TGTGCCAGCAGCCCGGCGGGGAACACTGAAGCTTTCTTT. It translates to CASSPAGNTEAFF.

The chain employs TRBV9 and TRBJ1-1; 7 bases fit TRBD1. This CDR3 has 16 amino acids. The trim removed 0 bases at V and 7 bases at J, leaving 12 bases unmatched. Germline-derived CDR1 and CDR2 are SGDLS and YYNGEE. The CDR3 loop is CASSVATFRGQDEAFF. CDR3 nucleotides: TGTGCCAGCAGCGTAGCTACGTTCCGAGGACAGGATGAAGCTTTCTTT.

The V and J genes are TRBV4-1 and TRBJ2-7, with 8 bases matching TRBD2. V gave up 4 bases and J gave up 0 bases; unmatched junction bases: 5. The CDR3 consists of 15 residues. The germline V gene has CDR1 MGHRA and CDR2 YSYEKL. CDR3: CASSLGGARSYEQYF. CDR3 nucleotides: TGCGCCAGCAGCCTCGGGGGGGCCCGCTCCTACGAGCAGTACTTC.

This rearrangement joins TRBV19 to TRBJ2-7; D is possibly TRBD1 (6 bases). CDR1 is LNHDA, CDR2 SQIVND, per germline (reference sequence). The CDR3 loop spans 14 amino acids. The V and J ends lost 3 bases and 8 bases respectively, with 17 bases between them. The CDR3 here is CASSMRFQGTQQYF. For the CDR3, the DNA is TGTGCCAGTAGTATGCGGTTTCAGGGGACGCAGCAGTACTTC.

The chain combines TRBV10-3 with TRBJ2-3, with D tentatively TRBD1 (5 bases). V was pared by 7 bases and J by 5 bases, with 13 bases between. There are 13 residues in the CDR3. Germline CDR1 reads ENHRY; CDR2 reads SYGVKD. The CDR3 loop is CAINQGVEDTQYF. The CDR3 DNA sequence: TGTGCCATCAACCAGGGTGTTGAAGATACGCAGTATTTT.

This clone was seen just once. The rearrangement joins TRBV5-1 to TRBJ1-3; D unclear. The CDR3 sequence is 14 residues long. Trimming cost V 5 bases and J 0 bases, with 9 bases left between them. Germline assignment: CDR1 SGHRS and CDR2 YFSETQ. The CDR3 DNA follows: TGCGCCAGCAGGCCTATTTACTCTGGAAACACCATATATTTT. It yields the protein CASRPIYSGNTIYF.

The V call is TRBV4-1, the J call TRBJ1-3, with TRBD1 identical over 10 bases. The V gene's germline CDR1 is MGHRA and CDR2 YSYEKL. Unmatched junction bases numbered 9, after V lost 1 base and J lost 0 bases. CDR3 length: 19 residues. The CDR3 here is CASSQARDRGQTSGNTIYF. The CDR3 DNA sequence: TGCGCCAGCAGCCAAGCCCGGGACAGGGGTCAAACCTCTGGAAACACCATATATTTT.

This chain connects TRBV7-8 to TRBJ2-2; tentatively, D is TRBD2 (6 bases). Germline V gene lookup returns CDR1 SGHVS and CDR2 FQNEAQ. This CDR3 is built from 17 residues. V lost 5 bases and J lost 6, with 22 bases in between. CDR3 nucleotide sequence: TGTGCCAGCAGCCCCGGGGCTCGCGGGACCCTTTCCGGGGAGCTGTTTTTT. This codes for CASSPGARGTLSGELFF.

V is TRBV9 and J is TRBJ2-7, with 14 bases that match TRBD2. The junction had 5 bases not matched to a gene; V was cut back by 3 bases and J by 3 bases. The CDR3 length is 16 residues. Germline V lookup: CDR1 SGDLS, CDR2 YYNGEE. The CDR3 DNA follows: TGTGCCAGCAGCGGCGGACTAGCGGGAGGAGTCTACGAGCAGTACTTC. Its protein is CASSGGLAGGVYEQYF. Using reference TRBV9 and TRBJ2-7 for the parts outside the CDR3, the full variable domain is DSGVTQTPKHLITATGQRVTLRCSPRSGDLSVYWYQQSLDQGLQFLIQYYNGEERAKGNILERFSAQQFPDLHSELNLSSLELGDSALYFCASSGGLAGGVYEQYFGPGTRLTVT.

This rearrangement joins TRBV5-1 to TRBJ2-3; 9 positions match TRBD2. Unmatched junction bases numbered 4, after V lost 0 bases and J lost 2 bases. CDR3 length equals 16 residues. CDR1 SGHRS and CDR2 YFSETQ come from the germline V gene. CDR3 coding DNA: TGCGCCAGCAGCTTGGGCAGCGGGGGGAACACAGATACGCAGTATTTT. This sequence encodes CASSLGSGGNTDTQYF.

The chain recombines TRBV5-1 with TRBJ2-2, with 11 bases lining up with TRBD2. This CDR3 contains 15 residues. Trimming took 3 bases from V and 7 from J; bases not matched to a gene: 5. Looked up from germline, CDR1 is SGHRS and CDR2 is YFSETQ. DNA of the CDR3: TGCGCCAGCAGCTATACTAGCGGGGGAATCGGGGAGCTGTTTTTT. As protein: CASSYTSGGIGELFF.

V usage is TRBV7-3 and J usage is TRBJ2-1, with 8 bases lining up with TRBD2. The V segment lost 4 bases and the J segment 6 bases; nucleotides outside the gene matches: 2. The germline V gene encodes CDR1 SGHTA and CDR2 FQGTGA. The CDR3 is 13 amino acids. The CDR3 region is CASSSRGGNEQFF. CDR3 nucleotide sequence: TGTGCCAGCAGCTCACGGGGGGGCAATGAGCAGTTCTTC.